This T cell receptor beta chain was sequenced for a study of neurological immune-mediated disorders. There are many counts of this clonotype. The CDR3 length is 16 residues. Germline values: CDR1 SGHDN, CDR2 FVKESK. V trimming: 3 bases; J trimming: 4 bases; junction bases outside the gene matches: 3. Time point here: longitudinal time-point 1 (baseline). The cDNA was produced through 5'RACE with 10-nucleotide random UMIs. TCRdb re-derived calls from the 5' RACE reads in MiXCR, one entry per CDR3 protein. The sample shows some 54,000 distinct CDR3 sequences, roughly 10% of them seen only once. This TCR derives from a male donor with HTLV-1-associated myelopathy (HAM/TSP). The sequenced sample consisted of PBMCs. This sequence joins TRBV14 and TRBJ2-1, with 13 bases matching TRBD2. The CDR3 protein is CASSQGLAGIYNEQFF. In DNA form, the CDR3 reads TGTGCCAGCAGCCAGGGACTAGCGGGGATATACAATGAGCAGTTCTTC.